The source of this T cell receptor (beta chain) is a study of T cell responses to AZD1222 COVID-19 vaccine (dated by TCRdb to about 2021). Some background on the complete study: A total of roughly 240 trial participants underwent TCR sequencing, of whom 207 received two doses of AZD1222 and about 26 received two doses of the MenACWY control vaccine. Trial participants were enrolled by age into subgroups of 18-55, 56-69 and 70-plus years, and about 150, 27 and 61 TCR-sequenced participants, respectively, were included in these subgroups.

This clone was observed once. This clone's antigen is unknown. No much larger clone exists at a distance of one base, and base qualities are not known. The sample's time point label is to be understood as: about 28 days (+/-7) after the second vaccine dose. AZD1222 recipients given second doses at about 4 weeks or at about 12 weeks were pooled, since spike-specific TCR depth and breadth were not found to differ between the two schedules. Samples from vaccinated people were obtained from the UK trials COV001 and COV002, which included a single-blind randomized controlled phase 2/3 trial of AZD1222 (ChAdOx1 nCoV-19) in healthy adults. Trial participant PBMC samples were collected at day 0 and day 28 after the second dose for TCRbeta chain sequencing. The CDR3 regions of human TCRbeta chains were analyzed by immunosequencing. On the authors' methods: Repertoire TCRs were matched against a reference library of SARS-CoV-2-specific TCRs generated with the MIRA antigen-specificity platform. Breadth was defined as the fraction of unique TCRs that were SARS-CoV-2-associated, and depth was defined as the fraction of total T cells that were SARS-CoV-2-associated. Using the MIRA data, each spike-specific TCR was mapped to the spike region that the TCR reacts to and placed in a CD4 or CD8 class. Log10-transformed breadth and depth values were compared by one-way ANOVA with Sidak's multiple comparisons tests. Sourced from immuneACCESS, this table was stored by TCRdb with only in-frame sequences that have V and J called. A share of the clones is absent; for the studies checked, an unresolved V gene accounts for under half, and the remainder has no known explanation. For V, J and clone size, that table is used; D and trimming come from the DNA. This sample comprises around 170,000 clones, 88% of them detected only once. The top ten clonotypes cover under 14% of the sample.

Overall study outcomes, separate from this receptor: After two AZD1222 doses, both the breadth and the depth of spike-specific TCRs were significantly higher than at day 0 and than in MenACWY recipients. Participants were mostly white British, with more females than males. The authors suggested clonal diversity may have been underestimated. Because no samples from the day 14 peak response were available, repertoires could be characterized only after the peak T cell response. The vaccine-associated CD4 TCRs covered the entire spike protein, and the dominant responses fell in regions 160-218 and 743-854. In the small 56-69-year group, the increase in depth fell short of significance, most likely because of low power. Nearly half of unique spike-specific TCRs reportedly recognized epitopes outside regions mutated in the B.1.351 and B.1.1.7 variants. Conclusions about previously exposed vaccinees were limited because only six AZD1222 recipients were SARS-CoV-2 seropositive at baseline.

The CDR1 and CDR2 encoded by the germline V gene are LGHNA and YSLEER. The cysteine opens and the phenylalanine closes a CDR3 of 15 amino acids. Only the CDR3 region is kept as DNA, spanning 45 bases read in frame from base 1. At the junction V is shortened by 3 bases and J by 7 bases; bases outside the gene matches: 9. Sequencing was performed on peripheral blood, taken 28 days after the second AZD1222 dose. The source of this sequence is an adult who received the AZD1222 COVID-19 vaccine. The receptor chain draws on TRBV4-3 and TRBJ2-7; 10 bases in between match TRBD1. DNA sequence: TGCGCCAGCAGCCACCCCGGGACAGGGGCTGGTGAGCAGTACTTC. This gives the protein CASSHPGTGAGEQYF.